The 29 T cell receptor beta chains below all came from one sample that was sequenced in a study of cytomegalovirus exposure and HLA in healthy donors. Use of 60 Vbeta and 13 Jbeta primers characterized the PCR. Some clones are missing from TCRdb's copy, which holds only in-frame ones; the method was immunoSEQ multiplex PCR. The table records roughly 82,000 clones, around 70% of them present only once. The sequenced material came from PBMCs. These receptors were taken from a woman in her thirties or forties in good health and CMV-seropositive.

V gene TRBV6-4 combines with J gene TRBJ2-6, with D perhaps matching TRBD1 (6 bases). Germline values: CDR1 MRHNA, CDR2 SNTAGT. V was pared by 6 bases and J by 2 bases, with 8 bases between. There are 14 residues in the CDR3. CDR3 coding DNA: TGTGCCAGCAGAGGGGACACTGGGGCCAACGTCCTGACTTTC. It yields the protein CASRGDTGANVLTF.

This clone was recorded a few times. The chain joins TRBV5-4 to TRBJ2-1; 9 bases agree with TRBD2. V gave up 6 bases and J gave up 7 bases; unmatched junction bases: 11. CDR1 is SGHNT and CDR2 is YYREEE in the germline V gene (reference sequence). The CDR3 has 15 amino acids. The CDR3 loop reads CASKVPGLAANEQFF. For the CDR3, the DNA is TGTGCCAGCAAGGTCCCGGGACTAGCTGCTAATGAGCAGTTCTTC.

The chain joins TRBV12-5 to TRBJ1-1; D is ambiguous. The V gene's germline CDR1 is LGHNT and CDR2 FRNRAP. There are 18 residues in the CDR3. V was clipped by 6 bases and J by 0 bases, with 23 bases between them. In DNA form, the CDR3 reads TGTGCTAGTGGCCTTGAAGTGGTTGAGGGCAGGATGAACACTGAAGCTTTCTTT. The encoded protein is CASGLEVVEGRMNTEAFF.

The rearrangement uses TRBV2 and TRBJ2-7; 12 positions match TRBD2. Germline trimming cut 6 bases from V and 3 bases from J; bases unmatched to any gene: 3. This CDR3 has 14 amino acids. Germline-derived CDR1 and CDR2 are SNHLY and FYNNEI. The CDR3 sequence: CASREGLAGYEQYF. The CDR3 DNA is TGTGCCAGCAGGGAGGGACTAGCGGGCTACGAGCAGTACTTC. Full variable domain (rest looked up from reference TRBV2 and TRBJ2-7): EPEVTQTPSHQVTQMGQEVILRCVPISNHLYFYWYRQILGQKVEFLVSFYNNEISEKSEIFDDQFSVERPDGSNFTLKIRSTKLEDSAMYFCASREGLAGYEQYFGPGTRLTVT.

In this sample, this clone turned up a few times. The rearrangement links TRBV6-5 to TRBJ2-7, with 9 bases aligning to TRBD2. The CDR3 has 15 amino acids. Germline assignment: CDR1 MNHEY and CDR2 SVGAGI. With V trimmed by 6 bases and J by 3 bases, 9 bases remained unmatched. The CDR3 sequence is CASSPQAGGGYEQYF. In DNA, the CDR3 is TGTGCCAGCAGCCCCCAAGCGGGGGGTGGCTACGAGCAGTACTTC.

Written as DNA, the CDR3 is TGTGCCAGCTCACCAGACGTAGCGGGTGAAAAACTGTTTTTT. This translates into CASSPDVAGEKLFF. The rearrangement uses TRBV18 and TRBJ1-4; D is unclear. With 2 bases removed from V and 7 bases from J, the gap between germline ends came to 11 bases. Germline CDR1 reads KGHSH; CDR2 reads LQKENI. The CDR3 contains 14 residues.

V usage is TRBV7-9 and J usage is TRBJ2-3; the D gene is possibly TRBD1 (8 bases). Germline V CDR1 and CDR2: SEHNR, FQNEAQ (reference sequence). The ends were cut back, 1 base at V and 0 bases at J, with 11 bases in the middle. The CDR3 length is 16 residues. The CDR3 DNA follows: TGTGCCAGCAGCTTAGTACAGGGGGGGAGCACAGATACGCAGTATTTT. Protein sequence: CASSLVQGGSTDTQYF.

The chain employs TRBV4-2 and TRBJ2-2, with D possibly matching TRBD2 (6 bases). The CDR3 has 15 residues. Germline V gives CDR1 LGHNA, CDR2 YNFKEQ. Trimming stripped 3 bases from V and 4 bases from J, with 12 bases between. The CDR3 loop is CASSQGGLFTGELFF. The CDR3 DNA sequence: TGTGCCAGCAGCCAGGGGGGTCTTTTCACCGGGGAGCTGTTTTTT.

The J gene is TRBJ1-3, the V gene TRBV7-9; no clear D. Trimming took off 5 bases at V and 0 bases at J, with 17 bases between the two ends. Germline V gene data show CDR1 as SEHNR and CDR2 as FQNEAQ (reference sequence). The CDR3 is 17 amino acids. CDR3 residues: CASSRPGDAGSGNTIYF. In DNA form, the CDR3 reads TGTGCCAGCAGCCGCCCGGGTGACGCGGGCTCTGGAAACACCATATATTTT.

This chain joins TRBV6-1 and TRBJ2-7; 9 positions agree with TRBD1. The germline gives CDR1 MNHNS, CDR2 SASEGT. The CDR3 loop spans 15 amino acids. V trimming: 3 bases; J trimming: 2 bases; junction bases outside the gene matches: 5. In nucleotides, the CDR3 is TGTGCCAGCAGTGAGGGGACAGGGTACGCCTACGAGCAGTACTTC. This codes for CASSEGTGYAYEQYF.

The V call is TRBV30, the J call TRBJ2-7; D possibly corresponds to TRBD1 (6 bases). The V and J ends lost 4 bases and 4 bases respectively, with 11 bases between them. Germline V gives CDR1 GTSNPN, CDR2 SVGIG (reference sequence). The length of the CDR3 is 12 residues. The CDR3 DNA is TGTGCCTGGATCAGTCAGGGGTACGAGCAGTACTTC. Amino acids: CAWISQGYEQYF.

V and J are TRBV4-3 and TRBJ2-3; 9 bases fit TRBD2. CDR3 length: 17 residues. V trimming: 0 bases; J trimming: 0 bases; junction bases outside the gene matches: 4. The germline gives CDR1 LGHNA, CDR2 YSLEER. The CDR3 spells CASSQEGLAGSTDTQYF. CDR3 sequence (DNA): TGCGCCAGCAGCCAAGAAGGGCTAGCGGGAAGCACAGATACGCAGTATTTT.

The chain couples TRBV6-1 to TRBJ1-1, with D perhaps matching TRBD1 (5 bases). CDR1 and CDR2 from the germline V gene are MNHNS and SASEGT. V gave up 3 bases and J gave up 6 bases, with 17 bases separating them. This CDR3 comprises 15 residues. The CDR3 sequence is CASSEPAGETAEAFF. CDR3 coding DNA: TGTGCCAGCAGTGAGCCTGCGGGGGAAACGGCTGAAGCTTTCTTT.

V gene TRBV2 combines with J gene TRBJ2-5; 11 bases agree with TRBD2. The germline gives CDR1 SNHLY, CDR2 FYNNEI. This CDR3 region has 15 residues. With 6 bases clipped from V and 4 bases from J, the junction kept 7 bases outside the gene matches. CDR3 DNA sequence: TGTGCCAGCAGCGCATTTACTAGCGGGGGAGAGACCCAGTACTTC. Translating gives CASSAFTSGGETQYF. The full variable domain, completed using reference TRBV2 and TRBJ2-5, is EPEVTQTPSHQVTQMGQEVILRCVPISNHLYFYWYRQILGQKVEFLVSFYNNEISEKSEIFDDQFSVERPDGSNFTLKIRSTKLEDSAMYFCASSAFTSGGETQYFGPGTRLLVL.

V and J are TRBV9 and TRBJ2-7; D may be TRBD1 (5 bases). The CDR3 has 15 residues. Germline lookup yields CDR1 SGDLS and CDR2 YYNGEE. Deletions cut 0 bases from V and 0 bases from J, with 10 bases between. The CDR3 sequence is CASSVGYDSSYEQYF. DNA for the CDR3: TGTGCCAGCAGCGTAGGATACGACAGCTCCTACGAGCAGTACTTC.

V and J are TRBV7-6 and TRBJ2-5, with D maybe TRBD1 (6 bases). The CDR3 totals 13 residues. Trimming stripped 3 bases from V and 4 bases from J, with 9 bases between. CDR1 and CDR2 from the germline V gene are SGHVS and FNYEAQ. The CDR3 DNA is TGTGCCAGCAGCTTTCTCAGGGGAGAGACCCAGTACTTC. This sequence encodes CASSFLRGETQYF.

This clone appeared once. CDR3 bases: TGCAGCGTGTGGGAGTTGACAGGGAGCAATGGCTACACCTTC. This sequence encodes CSVWELTGSNGYTF. This sequence joins TRBV29-1 and TRBJ1-2, with 7 bases fitting TRBD1. The CDR3 runs to 14 residues. Germline loops: CDR1 SQVTM, CDR2 ANQGSEA. Trimming cost V 6 bases and J 6 bases; bases outside gene matches: 13.

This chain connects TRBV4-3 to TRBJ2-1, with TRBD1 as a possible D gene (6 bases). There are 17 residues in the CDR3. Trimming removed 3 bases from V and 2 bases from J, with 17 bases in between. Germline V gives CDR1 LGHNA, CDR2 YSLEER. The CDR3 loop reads CASSHTGQPAAYNEQFF. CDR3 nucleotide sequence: TGCGCCAGCAGCCACACGGGACAACCGGCGGCCTACAATGAGCAGTTCTTC.

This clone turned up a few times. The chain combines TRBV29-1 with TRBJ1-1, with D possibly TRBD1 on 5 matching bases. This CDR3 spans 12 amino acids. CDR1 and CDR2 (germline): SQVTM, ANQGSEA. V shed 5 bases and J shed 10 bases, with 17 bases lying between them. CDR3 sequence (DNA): TGCAGCGTTTTTTTTGGGGGGGGGAGAGCTTTCTTT. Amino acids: CSVFFGGGRAFF.

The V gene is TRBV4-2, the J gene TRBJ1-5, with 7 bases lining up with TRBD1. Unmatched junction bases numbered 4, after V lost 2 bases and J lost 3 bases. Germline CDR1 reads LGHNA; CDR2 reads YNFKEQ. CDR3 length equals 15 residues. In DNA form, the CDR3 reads TGTGCCAGCAGCCAACTGGGACAGAACAATCAGCCCCAGCATTTT. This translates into CASSQLGQNNQPQHF.

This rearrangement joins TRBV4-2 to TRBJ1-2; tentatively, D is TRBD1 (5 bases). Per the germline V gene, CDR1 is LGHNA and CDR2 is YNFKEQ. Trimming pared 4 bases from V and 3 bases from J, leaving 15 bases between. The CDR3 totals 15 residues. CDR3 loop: CASSLQGDSDYGYTF. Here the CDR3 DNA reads TGTGCCAGCAGCCTCCAGGGTGACAGCGACTATGGCTACACCTTC.

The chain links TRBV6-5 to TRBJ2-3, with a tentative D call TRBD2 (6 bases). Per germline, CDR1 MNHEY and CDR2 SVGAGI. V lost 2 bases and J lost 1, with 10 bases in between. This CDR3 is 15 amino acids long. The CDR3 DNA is TGTGCCAGCAGTTACATGGGAGGCGGCACAGATACGCAGTATTTT. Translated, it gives CASSYMGGGTDTQYF.

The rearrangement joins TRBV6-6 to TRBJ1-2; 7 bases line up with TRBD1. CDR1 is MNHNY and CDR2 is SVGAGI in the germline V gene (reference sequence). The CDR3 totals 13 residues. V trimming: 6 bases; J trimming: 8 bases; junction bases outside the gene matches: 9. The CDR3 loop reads CASSSQGIRGYTF. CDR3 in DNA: TGTGCCAGCAGCTCACAGGGGATTAGGGGCTACACCTTC.

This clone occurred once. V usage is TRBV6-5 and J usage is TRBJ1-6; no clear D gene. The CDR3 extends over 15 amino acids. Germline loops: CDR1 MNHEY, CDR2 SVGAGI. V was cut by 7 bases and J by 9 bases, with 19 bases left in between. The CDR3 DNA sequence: TGTGCCAGCATGAGGGAGGACTGGTCGGGTTCACCCCTCCACTTT. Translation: CASMREDWSGSPLHF.

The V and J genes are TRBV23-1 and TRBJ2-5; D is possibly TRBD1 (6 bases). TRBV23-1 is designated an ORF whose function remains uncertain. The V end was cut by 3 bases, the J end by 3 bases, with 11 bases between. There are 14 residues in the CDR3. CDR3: CASSQLDRKETQYF. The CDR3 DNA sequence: TGCGCCAGCAGTCAGTTGGACAGAAAAGAGACCCAGTACTTC.

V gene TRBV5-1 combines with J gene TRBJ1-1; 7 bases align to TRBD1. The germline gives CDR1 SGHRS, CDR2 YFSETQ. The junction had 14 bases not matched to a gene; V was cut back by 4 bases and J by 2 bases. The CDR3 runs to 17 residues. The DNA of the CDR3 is TGCGCCAGCAGCCTGGCGGGCCCTACAGGGGTTAACACTGAAGCTTTCTTT. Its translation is CASSLAGPTGVNTEAFF.

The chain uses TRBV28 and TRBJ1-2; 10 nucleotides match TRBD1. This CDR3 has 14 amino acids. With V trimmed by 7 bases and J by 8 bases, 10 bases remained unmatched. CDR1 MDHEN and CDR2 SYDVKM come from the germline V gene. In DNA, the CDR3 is TGTGCCAGCACCCCCGGGACAGGGGTCCAAGGCTACACCTTC. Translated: CASTPGTGVQGYTF.

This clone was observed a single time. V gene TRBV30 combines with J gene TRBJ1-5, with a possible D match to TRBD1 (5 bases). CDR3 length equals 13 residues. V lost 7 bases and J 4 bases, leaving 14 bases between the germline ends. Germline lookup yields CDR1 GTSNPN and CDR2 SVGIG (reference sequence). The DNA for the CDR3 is TGTGCCTCACAGGACGGATGGAATCAGCCCCAGCATTTT. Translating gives CASQDGWNQPQHF.

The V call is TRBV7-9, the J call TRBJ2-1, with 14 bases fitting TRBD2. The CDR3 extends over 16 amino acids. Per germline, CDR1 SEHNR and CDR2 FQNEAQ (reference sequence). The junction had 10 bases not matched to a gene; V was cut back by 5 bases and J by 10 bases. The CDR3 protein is CASSTSGLAGVREQFF. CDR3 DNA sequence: TGTGCCAGCAGCACATCGGGACTAGCGGGAGTCCGGGAGCAGTTCTTC.